This T cell receptor (beta chain) was profiled in a study of blood T cell repertoires in COVID-19. On the study more broadly: The analysed material was cDNA or gDNA that came from T cells, B-cell-depleted T cells, or PBMCs.

This clone was seen once. TCRdb's table, derived via immunoSEQ multiplex PCR, lists solely in-frame clones and lacks some. The sample includes over 120,000 clones, more than 60% of them seen just once. The CDR3 is made up of 15 amino acids. V shed 6 bases and J 4 bases; nucleotides not matched to a gene: 9. Germline assignment: CDR1 MDHEN and CDR2 SYDVKM. This clonotype originated in a woman aged 55-70 years with acute or convalescent COVID-19. The chain combines TRBV28 with TRBJ1-3; TRBD1 matches 7 bases. The sample comprised peripheral blood. This CDR3 reads CASRNLGTAGNTIYF. CDR3 coding DNA: TGTGCCAGCAGGAACCTTGGGACAGCAGGAAACACCATATATTTT.